Each of the 14 T cell receptor beta chains below was sequenced from the same sample in a study of cytotoxic CD8 clonotypes in ibrutinib-treated CLL. This table comes from immunoSEQ multiplex PCR, and its TCRdb copy is limited to in-frame clones, with some not included. Of a few hundred thousand clones in the sample, 70% were seen once. The material was PBMCs, obtained after 24 months of ibrutinib treatment. All receptors derive from a human donor with chronic lymphocytic leukemia.

This clone was counted only a few times. The CDR3 nucleotides are TGTGCCAGCAGCTCACAGGTCCACGAGCAGTACTTC. Translating gives CASSSQVHEQYF. The J gene is TRBJ2-7, the V gene TRBV27; tentatively, D is TRBD1 (5 bases). The CDR3 spans 12 residues. V was cut by 6 bases and J by 5 bases, with 11 bases left in between. CDR1 and CDR2 from the germline V gene are MNHEY and SMNVEV (reference sequence).

This chain uses TRBV29-1 with TRBJ2-2; D unresolved. This CDR3 comprises 13 residues. Germline assignment: CDR1 SQVTM and CDR2 ANQGSEA. The ends were cut back, 5 bases at V and 5 bases at J, with 12 bases in the middle. The CDR3 loop reads CSVNFLRTGELFF. The CDR3, as DNA: TGCAGCGTTAACTTCCTGCGGACCGGGGAGCTGTTTTTT.

The chain is built from TRBV19 and TRBJ2-5; 8 nucleotides agree with TRBD2. Germline CDR1 is LNHDA and CDR2 is SQIVND (reference sequence). With 10 bases clipped from V and 4 bases from J, the junction kept 11 bases outside the gene matches. CDR3 size: 14 residues. The CDR3 bases are TGTGCCACCAGAAGCGGGAGAGAGGGAGAGACCCAGTACTTC. The encoded protein is CATRSGREGETQYF.

In its sample, this clone was seen a few times. The rearrangement uses TRBV5-1 and TRBJ1-4; possibly TRBD1 for D (6 bases). CDR3 size: 14 residues. Between the trimmed V and J ends, which lost 3 bases and 4 bases, there was a span of 10 bases. Germline assignment: CDR1 SGHRS and CDR2 YFSETQ. The CDR3 DNA reads as TGCGCCAGCAGCTCGGGACAAGGTAATGAAAAACTGTTTTTT. This translates into CASSSGQGNEKLFF. The whole variable domain, filled in from reference TRBV5-1 and TRBJ1-4, reads KAGVTQTPRYLIKTRGQQVTLSCSPISGHRSVSWYQQTPGQGLQFLFEYFSETQRNKGNFPGRFSGRQFSNSRSEMNVSTLELGDSALYLCASSSGQGNEKLFFGSGTQLSVL.

The chain combines TRBV11-3 with TRBJ2-1; D may correspond to TRBD1 or TRBD2 (5 bases each). The ends were cut back, 4 bases at V and 0 bases at J, with 13 bases in the middle. CDR3 length equals 16 residues. The germline gives CDR1 SGHNT, CDR2 YENEEA. The CDR3 reads CASSSSEGRSYNEQFF. CDR3 DNA: TGTGCCAGCAGCTCTTCCGAGGGACGCTCCTACAATGAGCAGTTCTTC.

Turning to this clone: Other DNA sequences in the same sample also yield this CDR3. The rearrangement uses TRBV7-9 and TRBJ2-3; D assignment may be TRBD1 or TRBD2 (6 bases each). Germline CDR1 SEHNR, CDR2 FQNEAQ (reference sequence). V was cut by 5 bases and J by 4 bases, with 10 bases left in between. The CDR3 totals 13 residues. CDR3 protein: CASSPRGPDTQYF. In nucleotides, the CDR3 is TGTGCCAGCAGCCCCCGGGGGCCAGATACGCAGTATTTT. The full variable domain, in which reference TRBV7-9 and TRBJ2-3 provide the parts outside the CDR3, is DTGVSQNPRHKITKRGQNVTFRCDPISEHNRLYWYRQTLGQGPEFLTYFQNEAQLEKSRLLSDRFSAERPKGSFSTLEIQRTEQGDSAMYLCASSPRGPDTQYFGPGTRLTVL.

V gene TRBV10-3 combines with J gene TRBJ2-7; 8 bases are a match to TRBD1. CDR1 and CDR2 from the germline V gene are ENHRY and SYGVKD. The trim removed 6 bases at V and 0 bases at J, leaving 4 bases unmatched. The CDR3 extends over 14 amino acids. CDR3 coding DNA: TGTGCCATCAGCCGGGACAGGAGCTCCTACGAGCAGTACTTC. This encodes CAISRDRSSYEQYF.

The rearrangement links TRBV18 to TRBJ2-7, with 7 nucleotides matching TRBD2. The V and J ends lost 6 bases and 4 bases, in that order; junction bases with no gene match: 9. Germline CDR1 reads KGHSH; CDR2 reads LQKENI. The CDR3 contains 14 residues. CDR3 sequence (DNA): TGTGCCAGCTCCGCCCAGCGGGGAGAATACGAGCAGTACTTC. This codes for CASSAQRGEYEQYF.

The J gene is TRBJ1-1, the V gene TRBV29-1; D gene uncertain. The CDR3 contains 11 residues. The germline V gene encodes CDR1 SQVTM and CDR2 ANQGSEA. V was pared by 5 bases and J by 6 bases, with 10 bases between. The CDR3 spells CSVIRQAEAFF. CDR3 DNA sequence: TGCAGCGTTATTCGACAAGCTGAAGCTTTCTTT.

The CDR3 sequence: CATSRGGDPDNEQFF. The CDR3, as DNA: TGTGCCACCAGCAGAGGAGGGGATCCCGACAATGAGCAGTTCTTC. The gene calls are TRBV15 and TRBJ2-1, with D perhaps matching TRBD1 or TRBD2 (5 bases each). Germline V gene lookup returns CDR1 LNHNV and CDR2 YYDKDF (reference sequence). Trimming removed 1 base at V and 5 bases at J, with 12 bases between. The CDR3 contains 15 residues.

Only a few counts were recorded for this clone. The rearrangement uses TRBV30 and TRBJ1-1; D remains ambiguous. Germline assignment: CDR1 GTSNPN and CDR2 SVGIG (reference sequence). Between the trimmed V and J ends, which lost 4 bases and 2 bases, there was a span of 8 bases. The CDR3 is made up of 12 amino acids. For the CDR3, the DNA is TGTGCCTGGACCGGATATAACACTGAAGCTTTCTTT. Its protein is CAWTGYNTEAFF.

The J gene is TRBJ2-1, the V gene TRBV19; no clear D. The CDR3 is 12 residues long. V lost 3 bases, J lost 8 bases, and 8 bases lay in between. Germline V gene sequence: CDR1 LNHDA, CDR2 SQIVND (reference sequence). The CDR3 DNA reads as TGTGCCAGTAGTATGGGGTTCGATGAGCAGTTCTTC. This codes for CASSMGFDEQFF.

This clone was detected only once. This chain uses TRBV25-1 with TRBJ1-3, with unresolved D. Germline V gene sequence: CDR1 MGHDK, CDR2 SYGVNS. V lost 3 bases and J 7 bases, leaving 4 bases between the germline ends. The CDR3 length is 11 residues. The CDR3 nucleotides read TGTGCCAGCAGTGAGGGGAACACCATATATTTT. Translation gives CASSEGNTIYF.

This clone was counted once. This chain links TRBV28 with TRBJ1-1; the D is unclear. The CDR3 contains 13 residues. The germline CDR1 and CDR2 sequences are MDHEN and SYDVKM. Between the trimmed V and J ends, which lost 5 bases and 10 bases, there was a span of 17 bases. DNA for the CDR3: TGTGCCAGCAGTCCTGACCCCATCTTTTCAGCTTTCTTT. Translated: CASSPDPIFSAFF. Full variable domain (rest looked up from reference TRBV28 and TRBJ1-1): DVKVTQSSRYLVKRTGEKVFLECVQDMDHENMFWYRQDPGLGLRLIYFSYDVKMKEKGDIPEGYSVSREKKERFSLILESASTNQTSMYLCASSPDPIFSAFFGQGTRLTVV.